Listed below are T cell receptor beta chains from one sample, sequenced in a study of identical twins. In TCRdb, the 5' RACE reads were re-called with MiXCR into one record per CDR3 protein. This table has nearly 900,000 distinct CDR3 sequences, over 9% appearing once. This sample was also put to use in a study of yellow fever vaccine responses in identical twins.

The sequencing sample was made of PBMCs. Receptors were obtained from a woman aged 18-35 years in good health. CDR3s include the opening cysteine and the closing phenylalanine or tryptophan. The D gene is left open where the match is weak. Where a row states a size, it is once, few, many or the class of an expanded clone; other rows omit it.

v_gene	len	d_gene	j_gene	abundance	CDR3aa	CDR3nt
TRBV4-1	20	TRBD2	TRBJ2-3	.	CASSQSGLAGVSVSTDTQYF	TGCGCCAGCAGCCAATCAGGCCTAGCGGGAGTATCGGTTAGCACAGATACGCAGTATTTT
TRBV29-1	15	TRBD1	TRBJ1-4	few	CSAQGATGGNEKLFF	TGCAGCGCACAGGGGGCGACAGGGGGTAATGAAAAACTGTTTTTT
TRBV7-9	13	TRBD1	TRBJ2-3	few	CASSAGTGETQYF	TGTGCCAGCAGCGCAGGGACAGGGGAGACGCAGTATTTT
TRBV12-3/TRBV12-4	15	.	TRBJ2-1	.	CASSSTPGLGIEQFF	TGTGCCAGCAGTTCTACCCCAGGCCTAGGTATTGAGCAGTTCTTC
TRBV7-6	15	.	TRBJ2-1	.	CASSLTILGYNEQFF	TGTGCCAGCAGCTTAACAATCCTTGGTTACAATGAGCAGTTCTTC
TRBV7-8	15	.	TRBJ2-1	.	CASSLAGYSYNEQFF	TGTGCCAGCAGCTTAGCAGGGTACTCCTACAATGAGCAGTTCTTC
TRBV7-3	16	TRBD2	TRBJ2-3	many	CASSFSLAGITDTQYF	TGTGCCAGCAGCTTTTCGCTAGCGGGAATCACAGATACGCAGTATTTT
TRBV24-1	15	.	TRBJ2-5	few	CATSENYRMGETQYF	TGTGCCACCAGTGAAAATTACAGGATGGGAGAGACCCAGTACTTC
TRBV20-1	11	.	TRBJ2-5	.	CSARASETQYF	TGCAGTGCTAGAGCTTCAGAGACCCAGTACTTC
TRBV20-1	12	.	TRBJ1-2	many	CSARDLGYGYTF	TGCAGTGCTAGAGATCTGGGCTATGGCTACACCTTC
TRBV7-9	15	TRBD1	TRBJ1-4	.	CASSRAGTGSEKLFF	TGTGCCAGCAGCCGCGCCGGGACAGGGAGTGAAAAACTGTTTTTT
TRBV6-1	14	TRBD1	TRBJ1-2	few	CASRGTGPNYGYTF	TGTGCCAGCAGGGGGACAGGGCCTAACTATGGCTACACCTTC
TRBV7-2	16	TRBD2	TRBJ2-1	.	CASSLRLAGEYNEQFF	TGTGCCAGCAGCTTGCGACTAGCGGGAGAATACAATGAGCAGTTCTTC
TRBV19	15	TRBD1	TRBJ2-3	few	CASSPETGFTDTQYF	TGTGCCAGTAGCCCCGAGACAGGGTTTACAGATACGCAGTATTTT
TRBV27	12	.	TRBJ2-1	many	CASSSPNNEQFF	TGTGCCAGCAGTTCTCCTAACAATGAGCAGTTCTTC
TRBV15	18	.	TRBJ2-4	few	CATSRGGTPMLTKNIQYF	TGTGCCACCAGCAGAGGGGGGACCCCCATGCTAACCAAAAACATTCAGTACTTC
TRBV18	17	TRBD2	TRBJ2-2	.	CASSTPAGALNTGELFF	TGTGCCAGCTCAACCCCAGCGGGGGCCTTGAACACCGGGGAGCTGTTTTTT
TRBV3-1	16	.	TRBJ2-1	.	CASSPRGGGPGNEQFF	TGTGCCAGCAGCCCCCGAGGGGGAGGGCCGGGAAATGAGCAGTTCTTC
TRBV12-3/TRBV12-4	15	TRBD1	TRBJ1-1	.	CASSPRDRGRTEAFF	TGTGCCAGCAGTCCTCGGGACAGGGGTAGGACTGAAGCTTTCTTT
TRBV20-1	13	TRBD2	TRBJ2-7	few	CSASASGEYEQYF	TGCAGTGCTAGTGCCAGCGGGGAGTACGAGCAGTACTTC
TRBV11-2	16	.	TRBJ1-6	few	CASSVVGGAYNSPLHF	TGTGCCAGCAGCGTCGTGGGGGGCGCATATAATTCACCCCTCCACTTT
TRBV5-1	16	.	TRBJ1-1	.	CASSLGRVRENTEAFF	TGCGCCAGCAGCTTGGGCAGGGTGCGGGAGAACACTGAAGCTTTCTTT
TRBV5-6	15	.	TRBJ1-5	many	CASSFFGAANQPQHF	TGTGCCAGCAGCTTTTTTGGGGCAGCCAATCAGCCCCAGCATTTT
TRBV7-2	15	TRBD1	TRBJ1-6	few	CASSGSGTEVSPLHF	TGTGCCAGCAGCGGCTCCGGGACAGAGGTTTCACCCCTCCACTTT
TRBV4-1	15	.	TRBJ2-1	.	CASSQDMLRANEQFF	TGCGCCAGCAGCCAAGATATGCTAAGAGCAAATGAGCAGTTCTTC
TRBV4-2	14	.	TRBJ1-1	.	CASSQRQGDTEAFF	TGTGCCAGCAGCCAGAGGCAGGGAGACACTGAAGCTTTCTTT
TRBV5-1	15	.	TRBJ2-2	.	CASSSPGVTTGELFF	TGCGCCAGCAGCTCCCCCGGGGTAACCACCGGGGAGCTGTTTTTT
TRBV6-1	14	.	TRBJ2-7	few	CASSREQTSYEQYF	TGTGCCAGCAGTCGGGAACAAACCTCCTACGAGCAGTACTTC
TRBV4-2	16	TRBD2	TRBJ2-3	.	CASSQGTSGSLDTQYF	TGTGCCAGCAGCCAAGGGACTAGCGGGAGTTTGGATACGCAGTATTTT
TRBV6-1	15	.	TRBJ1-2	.	CASSERPVMSYGYTF	TGTGCCAGCAGTGAACGCCCCGTGATGAGCTATGGCTACACCTTC
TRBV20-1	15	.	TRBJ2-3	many	CSARAFGGSTDTQYF	TGCAGTGCTAGAGCCTTTGGCGGTAGCACAGATACGCAGTATTTT
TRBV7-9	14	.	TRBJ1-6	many	CASSFATENSPLHF	TGTGCCAGCAGCTTCGCGACGGAGAATTCACCCCTCCACTTT